These T cell receptor beta chains were read from a single sample in a study of metastatic and nonmetastatic thyroid tumors. TCRdb re-analyzed the PCR reads using MiXCR. The sample includes about 38,000 clones, roughly half of them seen just once. Sample: tumor tissue. The source is a male donor with papillary thyroid cancer or a benign thyroid nodule (not recorded which). Some clones in this sample may be carry-over from other donors' samples. The CDR3 runs from the conserved cysteine through the conserved F or W. Each record gives: CDR3 DNA, CDR3 protein, J gene, clone size, D gene, V gene. D genes are given only for firm matches. The listing skips clone size in some rows; elsewhere it reads once, few, many or a size class.

cdr3_nt: TGTGCCAGCTCACCGGTGGGCGAGTCCCATGAGCAGTTCTTC
cdr3_aa: CASSPVGESHEQFF
j_call: TRBJ2-1
clone_size: .
d_call: .
v_call: TRBV18

cdr3_nt: TGTGCCAGCAGGAAGGGGGTCACCTGGGAGCTGTTTTTT
cdr3_aa: CASRKGVTWELFF
j_call: TRBJ2-2
clone_size: few
d_call: .
v_call: TRBV12-3/TRBV12-4

cdr3_nt: TGTGCCATCTCCCCGGCTAGCGGGAGGTCCGACAATGAGCAGTTCTTC
cdr3_aa: CAISPASGRSDNEQFF
j_call: TRBJ2-1
clone_size: few
d_call: TRBD2
v_call: TRBV27

cdr3_nt: TGTGCCATCAGTGAGACTAGCGGGAGGAACAATGAGCAGTTCTTC
cdr3_aa: CAISETSGRNNEQFF
j_call: TRBJ2-1
clone_size: .
d_call: TRBD2
v_call: TRBV28

cdr3_nt: TGTGCCAGCAGCTTAGGGTCAATTAATGAAAAACTGTTTTTT
cdr3_aa: CASSLGSINEKLFF
j_call: TRBJ1-4
clone_size: .
d_call: .
v_call: TRBV7-9

cdr3_nt: TGTGCCAGCAGCTCCCCCCGTTGGCTAGCGGGAGATTCGGTGGCCTACAATGAGCAGTTCTTC
cdr3_aa: CASSSPRWLAGDSVAYNEQFF
j_call: TRBJ2-1
clone_size: medium-sized
d_call: TRBD2
v_call: TRBV7-3

cdr3_nt: TGTGCCAGCTCTTGGGACAGGGGTAACGAGCAGTACTTC
cdr3_aa: CASSWDRGNEQYF
j_call: TRBJ2-7
clone_size: .
d_call: TRBD1
v_call: TRBV7-3

cdr3_nt: TGTGCCAGCAGCCACCTGGGACAGGGAAATTCACCCCTCCACTTT
cdr3_aa: CASSHLGQGNSPLHF
j_call: TRBJ1-6
clone_size: .
d_call: TRBD1
v_call: TRBV14

cdr3_nt: TGTGCCAGCATCTTTAGGACAGGGGGACGGGAGACCCAGTACTTC
cdr3_aa: CASIFRTGGRETQYF
j_call: TRBJ2-5
clone_size: .
d_call: TRBD1
v_call: TRBV5-4

cdr3_nt: TGTGCCAGCAGCTTCCGGGGGTCGGGACACCTCTACCAAGAGACCCAGTACTTC
cdr3_aa: CASSFRGSGHLYQETQYF
j_call: TRBJ2-5
clone_size: .
d_call: .
v_call: TRBV11-3

cdr3_nt: TGCGCCAGCAGCTTGGATGTGACTTATGCCCCTATGAACACCGGGGAGCTGTTTTTT
cdr3_aa: CASSLDVTYAPMNTGELFF
j_call: TRBJ2-2
clone_size: .
d_call: .
v_call: TRBV5-1

cdr3_nt: TGCGCCAGCAGCTTGGTAGTAGGTAGCTACAATGAGCAGTTCTTC
cdr3_aa: CASSLVVGSYNEQFF
j_call: TRBJ2-1
clone_size: .
d_call: .
v_call: TRBV5-1

cdr3_nt: TGTGCCAGCAGCCCCTTCACAGGGTTTTGGCGTGACTATGGCTACACCTTC
cdr3_aa: CASSPFTGFWRDYGYTF
j_call: TRBJ1-2
clone_size: medium-sized
d_call: .
v_call: TRBV3-1

cdr3_nt: TGTGCCAGCAGCTTAGGACTCAGAAGCTCTGGAAACACCATATATTTT
cdr3_aa: CASSLGLRSSGNTIYF
j_call: TRBJ1-3
clone_size: few
d_call: .
v_call: TRBV7-6

cdr3_nt: TGTGCCTGGAGTGTAGGCAGGGGACGATCCTACGAGCAGTACTTC
cdr3_aa: CAWSVGRGRSYEQYF
j_call: TRBJ2-7
clone_size: .
d_call: .
v_call: TRBV30

cdr3_nt: TGTGCCAGCAGCTTAGCCTTTAGCACAGATACGCAGTATTTT
cdr3_aa: CASSLAFSTDTQYF
j_call: TRBJ2-3
clone_size: .
d_call: .
v_call: TRBV11-2

cdr3_nt: TGTGCCAGCAAGATCGACCCTAGGGCTGAAGCTTTCTTT
cdr3_aa: CASKIDPRAEAFF
j_call: TRBJ1-1
clone_size: .
d_call: .
v_call: TRBV11-2

cdr3_nt: TGTGCCAGCAGCCGGACAGCGATTGAAGCTTTCTTT
cdr3_aa: CASSRTAIEAFF
j_call: TRBJ1-1
clone_size: few
d_call: .
v_call: TRBV7-2

cdr3_nt: TGTGCCTGGAGTGTCGCCCTGAACACCGGGGAGCTGTTTTTT
cdr3_aa: CAWSVALNTGELFF
j_call: TRBJ2-2
clone_size: .
d_call: .
v_call: TRBV30

cdr3_nt: TGTGCCAGCAGCCGGGGAAGGTCCTCCTACGAGCAGTACTTC
cdr3_aa: CASSRGRSSYEQYF
j_call: TRBJ2-7
clone_size: .
d_call: .
v_call: TRBV3-1

cdr3_nt: TGTGCCAGCAGGGACCACGGGGCCTATGGCTACACCTTC
cdr3_aa: CASRDHGAYGYTF
j_call: TRBJ1-2
clone_size: .
d_call: .
v_call: TRBV6-1

cdr3_nt: TGCGCCAGCAGCTTAGGAGACGTCGGCTACACCTTC
cdr3_aa: CASSLGDVGYTF
j_call: TRBJ1-2
clone_size: .
d_call: .
v_call: TRBV5-1

cdr3_nt: TGTGCCAGCAGCCGGCGGACAGGGTCAGGAAACACCATATATTTT
cdr3_aa: CASSRRTGSGNTIYF
j_call: TRBJ1-3
clone_size: few
d_call: TRBD1
v_call: TRBV3-1

cdr3_nt: TGCGCCAGCAGCTTTTCCTCACTGGGACAGGGTACTGAAGCTTTCTTT
cdr3_aa: CASSFSSLGQGTEAFF
j_call: TRBJ1-1
clone_size: .
d_call: TRBD1
v_call: TRBV5-1

cdr3_nt: TGCGCCAGCAGTGAGTCCCGCAGGGCCTATAATTCACCCCTCCACTTT
cdr3_aa: CASSESRRAYNSPLHF
j_call: TRBJ1-6
clone_size: .
d_call: .
v_call: TRBV10-2

cdr3_nt: TGTGCCAGCAGTGTCCCTAGCGGGAGGGCCGAAGATACGCAGTATTTT
cdr3_aa: CASSVPSGRAEDTQYF
j_call: TRBJ2-3
clone_size: medium-sized
d_call: TRBD2
v_call: TRBV6-1

cdr3_nt: TGTGCCAGCAGTCTGCAGGGCCAGAACACTGAAGCTTTCTTT
cdr3_aa: CASSLQGQNTEAFF
j_call: TRBJ1-1
clone_size: .
d_call: .
v_call: TRBV12-3/TRBV12-4

cdr3_nt: TGCGCCAGCAGCCGAGAACCGGGACAGGGACCTTTCTTC
cdr3_aa: CASSREPGQGPFF
j_call: TRBJ2-1
clone_size: .
d_call: TRBD1
v_call: TRBV4-3

cdr3_nt: TGTGCCAGCAGCCCACCGGGGGACGGGTATGGCTACACCTTC
cdr3_aa: CASSPPGDGYGYTF
j_call: TRBJ1-2
clone_size: few
d_call: .
v_call: TRBV28

cdr3_nt: TGTGCCAGTAGTATAACCGGGGGCACCGGGGAGCTGTTTTTT
cdr3_aa: CASSITGGTGELFF
j_call: TRBJ2-2
clone_size: .
d_call: .
v_call: TRBV19

cdr3_nt: TGCGCCAGCAGAGGACAGGGCTCAGGGGGATATGGCTACACCTTC
cdr3_aa: CASRGQGSGGYGYTF
j_call: TRBJ1-2
clone_size: .
d_call: TRBD1
v_call: TRBV5-1

cdr3_nt: TGTGCCAGCAGCTTACTGGGCGGGACGAGCTCCTACGAGCAGTACTTC
cdr3_aa: CASSLLGGTSSYEQYF
j_call: TRBJ2-7
clone_size: .
d_call: .
v_call: TRBV7-8

cdr3_nt: TGTGCCAGCAGCTTAGGGGCCGGGGACACAGATACGCAGTATTTT
cdr3_aa: CASSLGAGDTDTQYF
j_call: TRBJ2-3
clone_size: .
d_call: .
v_call: TRBV11-2

cdr3_nt: TGTGCCAGCAGTTACTCAGGTGGGGGCTCACCCCTCCACTTT
cdr3_aa: CASSYSGGGSPLHF
j_call: TRBJ1-6
clone_size: .
d_call: .
v_call: TRBV6-2/TRBV6-3

cdr3_nt: TGTGCCAGCAGTTTCGGCCGGGGCGAGCAGTACTTC
cdr3_aa: CASSFGRGEQYF
j_call: TRBJ2-7
clone_size: .
d_call: .
v_call: TRBV12-3/TRBV12-4

cdr3_nt: TGCGCCAGCAGCCAAGACGGGCACGCTGAAAAACTGTTTTTT
cdr3_aa: CASSQDGHAEKLFF
j_call: TRBJ1-4
clone_size: .
d_call: .
v_call: TRBV4-1

cdr3_nt: TGTGCCAGCAGTTTGGGGACAGGGGGCGTTGGTGGCTACACCTTC
cdr3_aa: CASSLGTGGVGGYTF
j_call: TRBJ1-2
clone_size: few
d_call: TRBD1
v_call: TRBV12-3/TRBV12-4

cdr3_nt: TGTGCCAGTAGTACCCAGGGGGCCTATGGCTACACCTTC
cdr3_aa: CASSTQGAYGYTF
j_call: TRBJ1-2
clone_size: .
d_call: TRBD1
v_call: TRBV19

cdr3_nt: TGTGCCTGGAGGTCCTCAGCTTATTCTGGGGAAAAACTGTTTTTT
cdr3_aa: CAWRSSAYSGEKLFF
j_call: TRBJ1-4
clone_size: .
d_call: .
v_call: TRBV30

cdr3_nt: TGTGCCAGCAGTCAGACAAACAATGAGCAGTTCTTC
cdr3_aa: CASSQTNNEQFF
j_call: TRBJ2-1
clone_size: .
d_call: .
v_call: TRBV27

cdr3_nt: TGCAGTGCTAGAGATCGTTGGACTAGCGGCACCGGGGAGCTGTTTTTT
cdr3_aa: CSARDRWTSGTGELFF
j_call: TRBJ2-2
clone_size: .
d_call: TRBD2
v_call: TRBV20-1

cdr3_nt: TGTGCCAGCAGTGAAGCGCGTGGCCTAGGGGGGGCCAACGTCCTGACTTTC
cdr3_aa: CASSEARGLGGANVLTF
j_call: TRBJ2-6
clone_size: .
d_call: .
v_call: TRBV2

cdr3_nt: TGTGCCAGCAGCCAAGCCCTGGGACTAGCGGCCTACGAGCAGTACTTC
cdr3_aa: CASSQALGLAAYEQYF
j_call: TRBJ2-7
clone_size: medium-sized
d_call: TRBD2
v_call: TRBV3-1